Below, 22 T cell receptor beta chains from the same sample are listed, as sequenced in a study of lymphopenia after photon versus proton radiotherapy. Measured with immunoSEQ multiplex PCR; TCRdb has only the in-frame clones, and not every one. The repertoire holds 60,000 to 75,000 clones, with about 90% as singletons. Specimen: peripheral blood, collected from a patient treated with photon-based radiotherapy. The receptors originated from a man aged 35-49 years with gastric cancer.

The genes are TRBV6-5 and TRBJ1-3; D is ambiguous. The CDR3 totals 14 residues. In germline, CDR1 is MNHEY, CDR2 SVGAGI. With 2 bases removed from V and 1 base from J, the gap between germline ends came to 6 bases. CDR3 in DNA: TGTGCCAGCAGTTACCGATTTTCTGGAAACACCATATATTTT. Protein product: CASSYRFSGNTIYF.

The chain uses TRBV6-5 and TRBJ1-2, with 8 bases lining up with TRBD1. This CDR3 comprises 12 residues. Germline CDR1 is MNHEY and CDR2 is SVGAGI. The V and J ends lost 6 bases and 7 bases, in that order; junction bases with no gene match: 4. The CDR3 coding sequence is TGTGCCAGCAGGCAGGGGGCGGCTGGCTACACCTTC. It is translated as CASRQGAAGYTF.

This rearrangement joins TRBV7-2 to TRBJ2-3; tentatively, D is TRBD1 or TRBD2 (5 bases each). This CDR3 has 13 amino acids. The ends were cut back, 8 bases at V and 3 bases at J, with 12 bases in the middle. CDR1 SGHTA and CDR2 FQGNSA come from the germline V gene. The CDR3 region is CASGSQGTDTQYF. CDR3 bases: TGTGCCAGCGGGAGCCAGGGTACAGATACGCAGTATTTT.

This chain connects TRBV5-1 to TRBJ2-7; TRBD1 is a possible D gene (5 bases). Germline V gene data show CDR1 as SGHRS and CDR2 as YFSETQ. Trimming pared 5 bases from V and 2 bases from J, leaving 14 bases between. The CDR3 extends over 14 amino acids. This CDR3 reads CASRLGAKTYEQYF. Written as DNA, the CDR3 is TGCGCCAGCAGGTTAGGGGCGAAGACCTACGAGCAGTACTTC.

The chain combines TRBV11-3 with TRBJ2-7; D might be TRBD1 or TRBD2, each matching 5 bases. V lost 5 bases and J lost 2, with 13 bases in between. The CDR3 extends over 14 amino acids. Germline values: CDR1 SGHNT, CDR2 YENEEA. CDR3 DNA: TGTGCCAGCAGCCCCGGGGCTGCAGCCTACGAGCAGTACTTC. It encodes CASSPGAAAYEQYF.

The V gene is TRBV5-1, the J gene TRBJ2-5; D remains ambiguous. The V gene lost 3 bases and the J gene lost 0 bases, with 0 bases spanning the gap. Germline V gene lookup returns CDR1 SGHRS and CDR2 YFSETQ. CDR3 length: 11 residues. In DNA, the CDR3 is TGCGCCAGCAGCTACCAAGAGACCCAGTACTTC. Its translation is CASSYQETQYF.

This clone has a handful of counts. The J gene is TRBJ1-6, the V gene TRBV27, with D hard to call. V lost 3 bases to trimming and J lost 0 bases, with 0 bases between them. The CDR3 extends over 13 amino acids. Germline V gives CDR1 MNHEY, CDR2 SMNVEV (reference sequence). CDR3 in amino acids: CASSFSYNSPLHF. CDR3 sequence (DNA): TGTGCCAGCAGTTTCTCCTATAATTCACCCCTCCACTTT.

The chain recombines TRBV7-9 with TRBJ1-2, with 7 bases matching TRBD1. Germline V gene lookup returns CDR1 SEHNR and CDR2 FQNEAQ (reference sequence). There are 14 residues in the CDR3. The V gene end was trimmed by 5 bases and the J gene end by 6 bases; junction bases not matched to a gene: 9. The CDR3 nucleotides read TGTGCCAGCAGCCCAGGGGGGCGGCGAGATGGCTACACCTTC. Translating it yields CASSPGGRRDGYTF.

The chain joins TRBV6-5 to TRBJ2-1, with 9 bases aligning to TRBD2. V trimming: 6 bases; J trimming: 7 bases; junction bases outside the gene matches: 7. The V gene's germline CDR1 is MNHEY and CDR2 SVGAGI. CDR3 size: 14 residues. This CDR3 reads CASSGSGGQNEQFF. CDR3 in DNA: TGTGCCAGCAGCGGAAGCGGGGGGCAGAATGAGCAGTTCTTC.

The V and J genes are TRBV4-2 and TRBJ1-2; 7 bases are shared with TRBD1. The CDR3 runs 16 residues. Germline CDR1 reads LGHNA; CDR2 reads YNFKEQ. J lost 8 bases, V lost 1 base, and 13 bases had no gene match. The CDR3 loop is CASSQALRGLVGGYTF. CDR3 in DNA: TGTGCCAGCAGCCAAGCATTAAGGGGGCTAGTCGGCGGCTACACCTTC.

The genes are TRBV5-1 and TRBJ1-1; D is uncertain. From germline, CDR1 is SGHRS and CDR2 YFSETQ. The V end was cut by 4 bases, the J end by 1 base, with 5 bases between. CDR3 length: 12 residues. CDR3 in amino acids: CASSVGNTEAFF. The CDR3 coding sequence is TGCGCCAGCAGCGTGGGGAACACTGAAGCTTTCTTT. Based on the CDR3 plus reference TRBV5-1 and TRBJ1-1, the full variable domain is KAGVTQTPRYLIKTRGQQVTLSCSPISGHRSVSWYQQTPGQGLQFLFEYFSETQRNKGNFPGRFSGRQFSNSRSEMNVSTLELGDSALYLCASSVGNTEAFFGQGTRLTVV.

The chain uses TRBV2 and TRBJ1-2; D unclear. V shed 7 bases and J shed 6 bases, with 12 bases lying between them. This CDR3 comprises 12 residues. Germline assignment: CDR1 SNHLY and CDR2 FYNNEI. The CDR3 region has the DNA TGTGCCAGCATGGTGGGGTATAATGGCTACACCTTC. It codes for CASMVGYNGYTF. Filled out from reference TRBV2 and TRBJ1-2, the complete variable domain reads EPEVTQTPSHQVTQMGQEVILRCVPISNHLYFYWYRQILGQKVEFLVSFYNNEISEKSEIFDDQFSVERPDGSNFTLKIRSTKLEDSAMYFCASMVGYNGYTFGSGTRLTVV.

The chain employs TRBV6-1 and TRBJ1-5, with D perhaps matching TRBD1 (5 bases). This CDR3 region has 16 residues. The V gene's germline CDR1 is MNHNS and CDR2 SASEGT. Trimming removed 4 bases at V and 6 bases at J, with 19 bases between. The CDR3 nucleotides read TGTGCCAGCAGTGGCGCGGGATACAAAGGGGTTCAGCCCCAGCATTTT. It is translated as CASSGAGYKGVQPQHF.

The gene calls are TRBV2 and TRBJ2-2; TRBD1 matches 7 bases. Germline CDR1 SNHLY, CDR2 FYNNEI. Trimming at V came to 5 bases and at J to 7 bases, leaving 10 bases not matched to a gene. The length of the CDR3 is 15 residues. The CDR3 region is CASSRQGPGNGELFF. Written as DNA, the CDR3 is TGTGCCAGCAGTCGACAGGGCCCAGGGAACGGGGAGCTGTTTTTT.

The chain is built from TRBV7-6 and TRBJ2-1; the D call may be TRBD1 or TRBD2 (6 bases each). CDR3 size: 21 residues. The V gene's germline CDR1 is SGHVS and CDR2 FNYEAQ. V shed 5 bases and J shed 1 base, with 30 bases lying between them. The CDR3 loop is CASSPRYSGRSGGGSYNEQFF. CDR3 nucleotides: TGTGCCAGCAGCCCTAGGTACTCCGGGCGCTCCGGAGGGGGTTCCTACAATGAGCAGTTCTTC.

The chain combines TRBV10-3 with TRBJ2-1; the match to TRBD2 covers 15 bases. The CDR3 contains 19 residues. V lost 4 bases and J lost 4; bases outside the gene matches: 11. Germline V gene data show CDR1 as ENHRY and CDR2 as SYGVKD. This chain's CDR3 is CAISVPNGLAGGWYNEQFF. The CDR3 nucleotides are TGTGCCATCAGTGTCCCGAACGGACTAGCGGGGGGGTGGTACAATGAGCAGTTCTTC.

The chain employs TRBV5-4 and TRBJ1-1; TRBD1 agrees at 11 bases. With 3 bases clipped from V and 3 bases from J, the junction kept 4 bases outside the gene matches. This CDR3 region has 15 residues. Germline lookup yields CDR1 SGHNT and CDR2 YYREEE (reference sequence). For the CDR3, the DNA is TGTGCCAGCAGCTCTGGGGACAGGGGGTACACTGAAGCTTTCTTT. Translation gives CASSSGDRGYTEAFF. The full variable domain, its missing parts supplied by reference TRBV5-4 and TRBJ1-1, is ETGVTQSPTHLIKTRGQQVTLRCSSQSGHNTVSWYQQALGQGPQFIFQYYREEENGRGNFPPRFSGLQFPNYSSELNVNALELDDSALYLCASSSGDRGYTEAFFGQGTRLTVV.

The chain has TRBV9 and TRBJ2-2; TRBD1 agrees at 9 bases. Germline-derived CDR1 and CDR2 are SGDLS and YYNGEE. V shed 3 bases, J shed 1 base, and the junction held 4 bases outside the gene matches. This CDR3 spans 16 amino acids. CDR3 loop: CASSGRGQGNTGELFF. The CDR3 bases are TGTGCCAGCAGCGGGCGGGGACAGGGGAACACCGGGGAGCTGTTTTTT.

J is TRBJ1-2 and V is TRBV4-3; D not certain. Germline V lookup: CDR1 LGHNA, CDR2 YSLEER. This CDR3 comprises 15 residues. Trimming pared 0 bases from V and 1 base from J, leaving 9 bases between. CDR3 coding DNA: TGCGCCAGCAGCCAAGACAGCTCTCTTAACTATGGCTACACCTTC. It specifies CASSQDSSLNYGYTF.

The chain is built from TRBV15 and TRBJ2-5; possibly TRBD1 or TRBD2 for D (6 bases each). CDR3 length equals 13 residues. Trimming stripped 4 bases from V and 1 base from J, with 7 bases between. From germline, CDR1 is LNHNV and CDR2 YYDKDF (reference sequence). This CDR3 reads CATSTGAQETQYF. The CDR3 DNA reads TGTGCCACCAGCACGGGGGCCCAAGAGACCCAGTACTTC.

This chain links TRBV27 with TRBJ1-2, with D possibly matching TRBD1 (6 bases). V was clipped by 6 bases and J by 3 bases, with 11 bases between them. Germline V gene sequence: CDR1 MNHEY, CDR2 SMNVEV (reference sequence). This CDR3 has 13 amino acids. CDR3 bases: TGTGCCAGCAGCCAAAACAGGGACTATGGCTACACCTTC. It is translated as CASSQNRDYGYTF.

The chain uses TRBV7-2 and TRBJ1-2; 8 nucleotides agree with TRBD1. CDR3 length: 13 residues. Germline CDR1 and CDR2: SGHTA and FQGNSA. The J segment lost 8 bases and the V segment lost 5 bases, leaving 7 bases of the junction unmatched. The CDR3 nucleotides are TGTGCCAGCAGCGTGACAGGGGAAGTCGGCTACACCTTC. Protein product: CASSVTGEVGYTF.